Listed below are T cell receptor beta chains from one sample, sequenced in a study of shared clonotypes between healthy human individuals. Generated by immunoSEQ multiplex PCR, the TCRdb table keeps only in-frame clones and is missing some. Of about 2.4 million clones in the sample, roughly 93% were seen once. What was sequenced was naive CD4+ T cells from PBMCs. These receptors came from a man aged 18 to 29 in good health. Some clones in this sample may be carry-over from other donors' samples. The conserved cysteine and the conserved F or W are not part of the CDR3 here. D genes are given only for firm matches.

D gene	V gene	J gene	CDR3 protein
-	TRBV6-1	TRBJ1-5	ASSEARDQPQH
TRBD1	TRBV2	TRBJ1-2	ASRSTGADGYT
TRBD2	TRBV6-5	TRBJ2-5	ASSYSISGGSETQY
-	TRBV6-1	TRBJ1-2	ASSDGSSLYGYT
-	TRBV7-3	TRBJ2-3	ASSYKRADTQY
-	TRBV7-3	TRBJ2-3	ASSPTTTDTQY
TRBD1	TRBV5-1	TRBJ2-3	ASSLTGVTDTQY
-	TRBV7-9	TRBJ2-5	ASSLETSAQY
-	TRBV7-6	TRBJ1-6	ASSLVVLPPGGSPLH
-	TRBV7-9	TRBJ2-7	ASSRTTYEQY
-	TRBV6-1	TRBJ1-2	ASSISNYGYT
-	TRBV5-4	TRBJ2-7	ASSSSTGTYEQY
-	TRBV7-8	TRBJ1-1	ASSYGLNTEAF
-	TRBV28	TRBJ1-4	ASRWTLTNEKLF
-	TRBV7-9	TRBJ1-3	ASSQSPSSLGNTIY